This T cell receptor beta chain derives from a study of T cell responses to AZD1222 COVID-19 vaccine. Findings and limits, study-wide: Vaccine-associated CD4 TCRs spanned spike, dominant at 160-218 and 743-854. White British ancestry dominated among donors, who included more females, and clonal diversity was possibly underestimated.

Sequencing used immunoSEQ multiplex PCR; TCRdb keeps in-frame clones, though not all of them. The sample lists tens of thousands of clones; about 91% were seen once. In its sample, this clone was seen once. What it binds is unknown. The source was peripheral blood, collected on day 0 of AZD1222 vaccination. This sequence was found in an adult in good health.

The CDR3 reads CASSHKGLFALSSYNEQFF. The CDR3 DNA reads as TGTGCCAGCAGCCATAAAGGATTGTTCGCCTTAAGCTCCTACAATGAGCAGTTCTTC. This chain connects TRBV3-1 (or the pseudogene TRBV3-2) to TRBJ2-1; D unresolved. Trimming took 3 bases from V and 0 from J, leaving 21 bases between them. Germline assignment: CDR1 LGHDT and CDR2 YNNKEL (reference sequence). The CDR3 runs 19 residues.